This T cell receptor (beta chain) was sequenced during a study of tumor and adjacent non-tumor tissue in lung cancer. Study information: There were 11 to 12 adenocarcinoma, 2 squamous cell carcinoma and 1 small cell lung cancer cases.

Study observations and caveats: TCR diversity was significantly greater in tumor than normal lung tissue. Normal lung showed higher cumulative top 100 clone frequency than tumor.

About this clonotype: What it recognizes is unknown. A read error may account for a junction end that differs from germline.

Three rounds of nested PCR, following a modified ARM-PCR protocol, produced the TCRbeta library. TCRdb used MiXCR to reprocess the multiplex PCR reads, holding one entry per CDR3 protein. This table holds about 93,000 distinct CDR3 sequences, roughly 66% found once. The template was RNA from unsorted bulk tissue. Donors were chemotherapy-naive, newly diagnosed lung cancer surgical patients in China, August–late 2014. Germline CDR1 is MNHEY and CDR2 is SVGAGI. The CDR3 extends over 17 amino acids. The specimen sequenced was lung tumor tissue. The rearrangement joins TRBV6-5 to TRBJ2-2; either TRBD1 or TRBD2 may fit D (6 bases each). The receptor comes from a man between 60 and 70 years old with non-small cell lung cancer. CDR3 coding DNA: TGTGTCAGCAGAAGGACAGCTAGCGCCGCGAACACCGGGGAGCTGTTTTTT. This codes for CVSRRTASAANTGELFF.